The present TCR beta chain was sequenced within a study of blood T cell repertoires in COVID-19. Study as a whole: The origin of the acute and convalescent COVID-19 samples was the United States, Italy and Spain.

In the authors' workflow: Estimation of nucleated cell counts relied on the amplification of reference gene primers. TCRdb's table, derived via immunoSEQ multiplex PCR, lists solely in-frame clones and lacks some. The V and J calls and the clone size are those of that table, but D and trimming were determined from the DNA. Of over 95,000 clones listed, around 83% were seen once; the top ten hold 1.5% to 2.5%. This CDR3 comprises 16 residues. V dropped 2 bases and J dropped 2 bases, with 13 bases sitting between them. Germline V gene lookup returns CDR1 MNHEY and CDR2 SVGAGI. Specimen: peripheral blood. This TCR was sampled from a man aged 70 or older with active or convalescent COVID-19. V usage is TRBV6-5 and J usage is TRBJ2-1; D is perhaps TRBD2 (5 bases). The CDR3: CASSYGPGNPYNEQFF. DNA for the CDR3: TGTGCCAGCAGTTACGGTCCGGGGAACCCCTACAATGAGCAGTTCTTC.